Shown below are 22 T cell receptor beta chains from a single sample sequenced in a study of somatic mutations in cytotoxic T cells in rheumatoid arthritis. Clones were read by immunoSEQ multiplex PCR, and TCRdb kept only the in-frame ones, dropping some. The sample carries tens of thousands of clones, 70% to 85% recorded once. The sequenced material came from CD8+ T cells sorted from blood. These TCRs come from a man aged 35 to 55 in good health.

The rearrangement links TRBV9 to TRBJ2-2; 11 nucleotides match TRBD2. The CDR3 is 15 residues long. After removal of 4 bases from V and 7 bases from J, the junction contained 6 bases not matched to a gene. Germline CDR1 is SGDLS and CDR2 is YYNGEE. The DNA for the CDR3 is TGTGCCAGCAGCCCTTTACTAGCGGGAGTCGGGGAGCTGTTTTTT. Its protein product is CASSPLLAGVGELFF.

V is TRBV9 and J is TRBJ1-2; weak D call: TRBD1 (5 bases). The V and J ends lost 0 bases and 1 base respectively, with 13 bases between them. This CDR3 is 16 amino acids long. The germline gives CDR1 SGDLS, CDR2 YYNGEE. The DNA for the CDR3 is TGTGCCAGCAGCGTAGAGGGGCCTCGGGATAACTATGGCTACACCTTC. This gives the protein CASSVEGPRDNYGYTF.

This clone was recorded a few times. The chain employs TRBV6-4 and TRBJ2-1; the D call may be TRBD1 or TRBD2 (5 bases each). CDR3 size: 13 residues. Germline CDR1 MRHNA, CDR2 SNTAGT. The V gene lost 4 bases and the J gene lost 10 bases, with 14 bases spanning the gap. CDR3 bases: TGTGCCAGCAGTGCCCGGGAACAGGCAGAGCAGTTCTTC. It encodes CASSAREQAEQFF.

V gene TRBV28 combines with J gene TRBJ1-2; D is unclear. This CDR3 contains 13 residues. Trimming took off 8 bases at V and 3 bases at J, with 13 bases between the two ends. The germline CDR1 and CDR2 sequences are MDHEN and SYDVKM. In DNA form, the CDR3 reads TGTGCCAGCTCCGCGGAATTTGACTATGGCTACACCTTC. Translated: CASSAEFDYGYTF.

V gene TRBV4-1 combines with J gene TRBJ2-1; D call uncertain. V dropped 6 bases and J dropped 5 bases, with 14 bases sitting between them. Germline lookup yields CDR1 MGHRA and CDR2 YSYEKL. This CDR3 is built from 14 residues. CDR3 residues: CASRGPLADNEQFF. For the CDR3, the DNA is TGCGCCAGCAGAGGTCCGCTGGCGGACAATGAGCAGTTCTTC.

The chain joins TRBV6-1 to TRBJ1-2, with D unresolved. The V end was cut by 1 base, the J end by 3 bases, with 9 bases between. The CDR3 spans 14 residues. Germline lookup yields CDR1 MNHNS and CDR2 SASEGT. CDR3 residues: CASSEDHSYYGYTF. The CDR3 coding sequence is TGTGCCAGCAGTGAAGACCACAGTTACTATGGCTACACCTTC.

V usage is TRBV11-2 and J usage is TRBJ1-1, with 7 bases identical to TRBD1. Germline-derived CDR1 and CDR2 are SGHAT and FQNNGV. CDR3 length: 14 amino acids. V gave up 5 bases and J gave up 1 base; unmatched junction bases: 4. CDR3 DNA sequence: TGTGCCAGCAGCGCTGGGACAGCGAACACTGAAGCTTTCTTT. Its protein product is CASSAGTANTEAFF.

This chain links TRBV30 with TRBJ2-2, with D perhaps assigned TRBD1 or TRBD2 (6 bases each). V was cut by 0 bases and J by 7 bases, with 18 bases left in between. This CDR3 region has 16 residues. Germline V gene sequence: CDR1 GTSNPN, CDR2 SVGIG (reference sequence). CDR3 nucleotide sequence: TGTGCCTGGAGTGTACAGGGCTGGGGGCGGGACGGGGAGCTGTTTTTT. Encoded protein: CAWSVQGWGRDGELFF.

CDR3 region: CASSVVSGTFDEQFF. As DNA, the CDR3 is TGTGCCAGCAGCGTAGTCTCGGGCACTTTCGATGAGCAGTTCTTC. This sequence joins TRBV9 and TRBJ2-1; D gene uncertain. The CDR3 has 15 residues. Germline-derived CDR1 and CDR2 are SGDLS and YYNGEE. Trimming left V 0 bases short and J 8 bases short, with 15 bases between.

The chain recombines TRBV7-2 with TRBJ2-7; TRBD1 agrees at 10 bases. This CDR3 is 12 amino acids long. J was trimmed by 6 bases and V by 6 bases; bases with no gene match: 2. Germline CDR1 and CDR2: SGHTA and FQGNSA. The CDR3 nucleotides read TGTGCCAGCAGTTGGGACAGGGGCGAGCAGTACTTC. Its translation: CASSWDRGEQYF.

This clone has only a few counts. V usage is TRBV19 and J usage is TRBJ1-1; tentative D call: TRBD1 (5 bases). CDR3 length: 14 residues. Germline-derived CDR1 and CDR2 are LNHDA and SQIVND (reference sequence). V lost 3 bases and J lost 6, with 14 bases in between. In DNA form, the CDR3 reads TGTGCCAGTAGTATGGGGTTCCCGGGGGCTGAAGCTTTCTTT. Translation: CASSMGFPGAEAFF.

This sequence joins TRBV28 and TRBJ1-1; 9 bases fit TRBD1. Germline V gene sequence: CDR1 MDHEN, CDR2 SYDVKM. This CDR3 has 16 amino acids. The V gene end was trimmed by 4 bases and the J gene end by 5 bases; junction bases not matched to a gene: 11. The CDR3 sequence is CASSSPRQGGITEAFF. The CDR3 DNA is TGTGCCAGCAGTTCACCGAGACAGGGGGGAATAACTGAAGCTTTCTTT. Full variable domain (outside the CDR3, taken from reference TRBV28 and TRBJ1-1): DVKVTQSSRYLVKRTGEKVFLECVQDMDHENMFWYRQDPGLGLRLIYFSYDVKMKEKGDIPEGYSVSREKKERFSLILESASTNQTSMYLCASSSPRQGGITEAFFGQGTRLTVV.

V gene TRBV6-1 combines with J gene TRBJ1-3, with 9 bases matching TRBD1. The V gene end was trimmed by 6 bases and the J gene end by 2 bases; junction bases not matched to a gene: 2. Germline lookup yields CDR1 MNHNS and CDR2 SASEGT. This CDR3 is built from 14 residues. The CDR3 nucleotides are TGTGCCAGCAGGGACAGGGGCCCTGGAAACACCATATATTTT. This encodes CASRDRGPGNTIYF.

This sequence joins TRBV5-4 and TRBJ1-1; D call uncertain. The CDR3 totals 13 residues. V was cut by 4 bases and J by 1 base, with 8 bases left in between. Germline loops: CDR1 SGHNT, CDR2 YYREEE (reference sequence). DNA for the CDR3: TGTGCCAGCAGCCCCGCGGAGAACACTGAAGCTTTCTTT. Translation: CASSPAENTEAFF.

This chain joins TRBV28 and TRBJ2-7, with TRBD1 identical over 7 bases. The CDR3 sequence is 14 residues long. CDR1 is MDHEN and CDR2 is SYDVKM in the germline V gene. V dropped 5 bases and J dropped 4; count of bases not matched to a gene: 8. The CDR3 DNA sequence: TGTGCCAGCAGTCTAAGGGGGCTTATTTACGAGCAGTACTTC. Translating gives CASSLRGLIYEQYF.

The CDR3 DNA follows: TGTGCCTGGAGTAGGGCGGAGAACCACGAGCAGTACTTC. It encodes CAWSRAENHEQYF. The V gene is TRBV30, the J gene TRBJ2-7; no firm D call. CDR1 and CDR2 from the germline V gene are GTSNPN and SVGIG (reference sequence). This CDR3 has 13 residues. Deletions cut 2 bases from V and 5 bases from J, with 13 bases between.

This clone was seen a few times. The chain links TRBV6-5 to TRBJ1-2; 8 nucleotides align to TRBD1. Germline V gives CDR1 MNHEY, CDR2 SVGAGI. After removal of 0 bases from V and 5 bases from J, the junction contained 5 bases not matched to a gene. The CDR3 has 15 amino acids. CDR3 DNA sequence: TGTGCCAGCAGTTACTCTGGGACAGGTTTTTATGGCTACACCTTC. Amino acid sequence: CASSYSGTGFYGYTF.

The chain is built from TRBV6-1 and TRBJ2-5; 7 bases line up with TRBD1. Looked up from germline, CDR1 is MNHNS and CDR2 is SASEGT. This CDR3 region has 15 residues. V dropped 0 bases and J dropped 4; count of bases not matched to a gene: 5. The CDR3 region has the DNA TGTGCCAGCAGTGAAGCGAGGCACAGGGGAGAGACCCAGTACTTC. It translates to CASSEARHRGETQYF.

The genes are TRBV19 and TRBJ2-7; 9 nucleotides match TRBD1. V was clipped by 4 bases and J by 3 bases; unmatched bases: 1. Germline V lookup: CDR1 LNHDA, CDR2 SQIVND (reference sequence). This CDR3 has 13 residues. The CDR3 DNA follows: TGTGCCAGTAGTACGGGACAGGGCTACGAGCAGTACTTC. It codes for CASSTGQGYEQYF.

The rearrangement joins TRBV4-3 to TRBJ2-7; 8 positions agree with TRBD1. With V trimmed by 0 bases and J by 2 bases, 18 bases remained unmatched. This CDR3 comprises 20 residues. Germline CDR1 and CDR2: LGHNA and YSLEER. The CDR3 sequence: CASSQEWDLDREIFPYEQYF. The CDR3 bases are TGCGCCAGCAGCCAAGAGTGGGACTTGGACAGGGAAATTTTCCCCTACGAGCAGTACTTC.

The rearrangement joins TRBV2 to TRBJ1-2; D remains unclear. Germline V lookup: CDR1 SNHLY, CDR2 FYNNEI. The CDR3 is made up of 11 amino acids. V lost 8 bases to trimming and J lost 4 bases, with 8 bases between them. Here the CDR3 reads CASGLVYGYTF. CDR3 bases: TGTGCCAGCGGGCTCGTCTATGGCTACACCTTC.

This chain links TRBV15 with TRBJ2-1; TRBD2 agrees at 12 bases. V lost 2 bases, J lost 5 bases, and 4 bases stayed unmatched. The germline gives CDR1 LNHNV, CDR2 YYDKDF (reference sequence). This CDR3 region has 16 residues. CDR3 residues: CATSRSRLAGDNEQFF. Here the CDR3 DNA reads TGTGCCACCAGCAGATCCCGACTAGCGGGGGACAATGAGCAGTTCTTC.